Below are 8 T cell receptor beta chains sequenced from a single sample in a study of blood T cells in healthy people across ages. Alongside a J-beta primer mix, a sample-barcoded 5' primer served in a second PCR lasting about 6 to 11 cycles. TCRdb redid the calling of the 5' RACE reads with MiXCR, one entry per CDR3 protein. Among some 850,000 distinct CDR3 sequences listed, about a quarter were seen once. This sample was also put to use in a study of T cells of mothers and their children.

Sequencing was done on a sample of blood. Source of these receptors: a boy younger than 18 in good health.

This clonotype was seen just once. The V call is TRBV7-3, the J call TRBJ2-1, with a tentative D call TRBD2 (6 bases). Judging by the DNA end, TRBJ2-5 fits better; the J call may be wrong. Germline assignment: CDR1 SGHTA and CDR2 FQGTGA. This CDR3 has 15 amino acids. The CDR3 DNA sequence: TGTGCCAGCAGCTTGTCAGCGGGTGTTCTTGAGACCCAGTACTTC. Protein: CASSLSAGVLETQYF.

In this sample, this clonotype turned up a few times. The chain couples TRBV6-7 to TRBJ2-5; TRBD2 aligns across 8 bases. The J call is doubtful: the DNA matches TRBJ2-7 better. TRBV6-7 is filed as an ORF, its function uncertain. The CDR3 extends over 15 amino acids. The CDR3 region is CASRRAGAFFYEQYF. The CDR3 coding sequence is TGTGCCAGCAGACGAGCGGGGGCCTTCTTCTACGAGCAGTACTTC.

Here the CDR3 DNA reads TGTGCCAGCAGCTTCGGAGGACCGGACTACGAGCAGTACTTC. As protein: CASSFGGPDYEQYF. The V gene is TRBV7-6, the J gene TRBJ2-5; TRBD2 might be the D (5 bases). The DNA end favors TRBJ2-7, so the J call may be wrong. Germline CDR1 SGHVS, CDR2 FNYEAQ. The CDR3 has 14 amino acids.

This clonotype was detected a few times. The chain uses TRBV20-1 and TRBJ2-7; unclear D gene. CDR1 is DFQATT and CDR2 is SNEGSKA in the germline V gene (reference sequence). This CDR3 contains 13 residues. The V and J ends lost 5 bases and 0 bases respectively, with 11 bases between them. CDR3 region: CSALLGISYEQYF. CDR3 coding DNA: TGCAGTGCTCTATTGGGGATCTCCTACGAGCAGTACTTC.

This CDR3 reads CASSERINQPQHF. CDR3 sequence (DNA): TGTGCCAGCAGTGAACGGATTAATCAGCCCCAGCATTTT. This rearrangement joins TRBV2 to TRBJ1-5, with D unresolved. Looked up from germline, CDR1 is SNHLY and CDR2 is FYNNEI. The V end lost 2 bases, the J end lost 4 bases, and 6 bases lay between the germline ends. This CDR3 is 13 amino acids long.

The chain combines TRBV11-2 with TRBJ1-5; 11 bases agree with TRBD1. The CDR3 contains 17 residues. V shed 5 bases, J shed 5 bases, and the junction held 11 bases outside the gene matches. Germline CDR1 and CDR2: SGHAT and FQNNGV. This CDR3 is CASSQGTGQGVYQPQHF. CDR3 coding DNA: TGTGCCAGCAGCCAGGGGACGGGACAGGGGGTATATCAGCCCCAGCATTTT.

V and J are TRBV12-3 or TRBV12-4 and TRBJ2-7, with TRBD1 matching over 7 bases. This CDR3 has 13 residues. V shed 5 bases, J shed 7 bases, and the junction held 8 bases outside the gene matches. The CDR3 nucleotides are TGTGCCAGCAGTCCCGGACAGGACCGAGAGCAGTACTTC. Its translation is CASSPGQDREQYF.

The V gene is TRBV20-1, the J gene TRBJ2-5; D gene ambiguous. The J call may be mistaken, given a closer DNA end match to TRBJ2-7. The CDR3 loop spans 13 amino acids. Germline CDR1 DFQATT, CDR2 SNEGSKA (reference sequence). The CDR3 region is CSASQAASYEQYF. The CDR3 DNA is TGCAGTGCTAGTCAGGCTGCGTCCTACGAGCAGTACTTC.